This T cell receptor beta chain emerged from a study of CD8 T cells in ankylosing spondylitis. Study-level points and caveats: Earlier work had already found some motif variants in reactive arthritis synovial fluid and blood. Made up of about eight highly homologous variants, a TCR beta motif appeared characteristic of ankylosing spondylitis blood.

It was by quantitative 5'-RACE with molecular barcodes that TCR beta libraries were made. TCRdb re-derived calls from the 5' RACE reads in MiXCR, one entry per CDR3 protein. The sample contains around 770,000 distinct CDR3 sequences, about 12% of which appear only once. Unmatched junction bases numbered 5, after V lost 0 bases and J lost 8 bases. Per the germline V gene, CDR1 is KGHSH and CDR2 is LQKENI. The CDR3 has 15 amino acids. This clonotype was picked up many times. Antigen: not known. The chain recombines TRBV18 with TRBJ2-1; 9 bases fit TRBD2. Material for sequencing was blood, either unsorted or a sorted T cell fraction (not recorded which). The clonotype comes from a male donor with ankylosing spondylitis. CDR3 region: CASSPPASGTYEQFF. The CDR3, as DNA: TGTGCCAGCTCACCACCGGCTAGCGGGACCTATGAGCAGTTCTTC.